This T cell receptor (beta chain) was recovered during a study of blood T cell repertoires in COVID-19. The protocol was immunoSEQ multiplex PCR, while the TCRdb copy is restricted to in-frame clones and leaves out a portion. The table shows 150,000 to 200,000 clones, with 85% to 90% occurring only once. CDR1 and CDR2 from the germline V gene are LGHNA and YSLEER. Deletions cut 5 bases from V and 6 bases from J, with 17 bases between. The length of the CDR3 is 15 residues. The chain has TRBV4-3 and TRBJ1-5; D possibly corresponds to TRBD1 (5 bases). The sequence derives from a man between 50 and 59 years old who had recovered from COVID-19. Sequencing was carried out using peripheral blood. The CDR3 region is CASSEGVAGGQPQHF. The CDR3 bases are TGCGCCAGCAGCGAAGGGGTTGCCGGGGGTCAGCCCCAGCATTTT.